This T cell receptor beta chain was recorded in a study of a mutant IDH1 vaccine in newly diagnosed glioma. Study as a whole: Of the patients given treatment, 62.5% were male and 37.5% were female, and a mean age of roughly 40 years was recorded. Study-wide points: Patients mounted vaccine-induced immune responses in about 92% of cases.

Sequencing was performed with immunoSEQ multiplex PCR; in TCRdb, only in-frame clones are kept and a portion is missing. This table holds about 16,000 clones, 95% to 96% found once. Concerning this clone: Its antigen is currently unknown. A junction boundary mismatches the germline segment, possibly from a read error.

Germline V gene data show CDR1 as SSHAT and CDR2 as FNYEAQ (reference sequence). This CDR3 comprises 13 residues. Time point defined: baseline, week 1 (first vaccination visit). Treatment reported: pre-vaccination baseline after standard-of-care therapy. There were new WHO grade 3 or 4 astrocytomas in the donors, and these were IDH1-mutant and ATRX-lost. The rearrangement joins TRBV7-7 to TRBJ2-1; D unclear. The sequencing here drew on peripheral blood mononuclear cells (PBMCs), taken from a glioma patient treated with radiotherapy, temozolomide or both. The receptor's source is a woman aged 18-29 years with glioma. Some clones in this sample may be carry-over from other donors' samples. The chain's CDR3 is CASSLSGHNEQFF. As DNA, the CDR3 is TGTGCTAGCAGCTTAAGTGGGCACAATGAGCAGTTCTTC.